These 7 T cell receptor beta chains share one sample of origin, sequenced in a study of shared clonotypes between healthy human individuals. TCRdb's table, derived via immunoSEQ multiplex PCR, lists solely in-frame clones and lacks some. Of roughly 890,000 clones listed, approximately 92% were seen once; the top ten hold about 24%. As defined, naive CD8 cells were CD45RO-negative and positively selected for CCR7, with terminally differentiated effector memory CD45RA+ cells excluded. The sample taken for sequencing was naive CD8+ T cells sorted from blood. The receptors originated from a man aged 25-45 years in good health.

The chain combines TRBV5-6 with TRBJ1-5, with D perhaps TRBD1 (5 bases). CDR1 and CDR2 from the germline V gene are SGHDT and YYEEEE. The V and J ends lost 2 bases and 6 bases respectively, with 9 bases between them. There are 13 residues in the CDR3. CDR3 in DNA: TGTGCCAGCAGCTTCAGGGTTGCTCAGCCCCAGCATTTT. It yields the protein CASSFRVAQPQHF.

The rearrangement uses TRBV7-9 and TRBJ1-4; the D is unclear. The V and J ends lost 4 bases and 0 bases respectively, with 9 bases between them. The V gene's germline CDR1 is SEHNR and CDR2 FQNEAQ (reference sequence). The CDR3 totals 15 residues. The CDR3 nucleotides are TGTGCCAGCAGCTCCCCTACCACAACTAATGAAAAACTGTTTTTT. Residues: CASSSPTTTNEKLFF.

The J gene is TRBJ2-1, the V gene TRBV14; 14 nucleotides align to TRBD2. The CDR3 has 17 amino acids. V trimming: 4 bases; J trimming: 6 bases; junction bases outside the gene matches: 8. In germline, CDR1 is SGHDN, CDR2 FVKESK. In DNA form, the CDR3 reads TGTGCCAGCAGCCTAAAACAGGGGACTAGCGGGAGCAATGAGCAGTTCTTC. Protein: CASSLKQGTSGSNEQFF.

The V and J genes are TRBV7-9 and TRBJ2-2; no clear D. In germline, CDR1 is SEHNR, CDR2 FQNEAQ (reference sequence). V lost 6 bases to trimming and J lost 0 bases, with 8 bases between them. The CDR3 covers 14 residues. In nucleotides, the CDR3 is TGTGCCAGCAGAGAGACATCGAACACCGGGGAGCTGTTTTTT. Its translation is CASRETSNTGELFF.

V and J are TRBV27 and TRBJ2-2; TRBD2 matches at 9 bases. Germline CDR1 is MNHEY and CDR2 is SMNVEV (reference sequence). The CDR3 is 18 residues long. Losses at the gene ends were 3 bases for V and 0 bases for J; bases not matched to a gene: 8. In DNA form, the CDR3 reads TGTGCCAGCAGTTTTTTGGCTAGCGGGGACCCGAACACCGGGGAGCTGTTTTTT. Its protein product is CASSFLASGDPNTGELFF.

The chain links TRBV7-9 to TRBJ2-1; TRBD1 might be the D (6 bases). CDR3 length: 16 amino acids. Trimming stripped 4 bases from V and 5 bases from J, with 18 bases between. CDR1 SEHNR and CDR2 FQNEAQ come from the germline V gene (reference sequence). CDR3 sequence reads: CASSSEGGAYDNEQFF. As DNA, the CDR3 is TGTGCCAGCAGCTCCGAAGGGGGAGCGTATGACAATGAGCAGTTCTTC.

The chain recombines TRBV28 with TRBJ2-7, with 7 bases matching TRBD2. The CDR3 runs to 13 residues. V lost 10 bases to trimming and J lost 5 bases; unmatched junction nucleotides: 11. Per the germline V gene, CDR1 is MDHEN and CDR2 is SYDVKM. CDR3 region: CAIESGTLNEQYF. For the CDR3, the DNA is TGTGCCATAGAGAGCGGGACCTTAAACGAGCAGTACTTC.